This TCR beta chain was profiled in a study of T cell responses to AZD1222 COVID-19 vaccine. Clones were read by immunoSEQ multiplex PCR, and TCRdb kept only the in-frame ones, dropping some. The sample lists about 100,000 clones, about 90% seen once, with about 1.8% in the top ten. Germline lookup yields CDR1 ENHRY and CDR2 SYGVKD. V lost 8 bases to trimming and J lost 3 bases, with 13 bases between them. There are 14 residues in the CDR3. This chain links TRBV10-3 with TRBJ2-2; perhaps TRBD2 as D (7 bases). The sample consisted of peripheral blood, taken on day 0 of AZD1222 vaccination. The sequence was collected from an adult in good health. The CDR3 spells CAIGGAGDTGELFF. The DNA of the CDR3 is TGTGCCATCGGGGGGGCAGGGGACACCGGGGAGCTGTTTTTT.